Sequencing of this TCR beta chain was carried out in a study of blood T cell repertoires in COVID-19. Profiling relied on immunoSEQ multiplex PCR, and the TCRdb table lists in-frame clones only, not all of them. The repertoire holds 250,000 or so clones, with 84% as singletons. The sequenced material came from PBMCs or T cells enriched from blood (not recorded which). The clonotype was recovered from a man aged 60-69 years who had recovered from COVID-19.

CDR3 region: CASSQDPPGTGGSGYTF. The CDR3 coding sequence is TGTGCCAGCAGCCAAGATCCTCCCGGGACAGGGGGCAGTGGCTACACCTTC. The chain employs TRBV4-2 and TRBJ1-2; 12 bases fit TRBD1. The V and J ends lost 0 bases and 7 bases, in that order; junction bases with no gene match: 9. This CDR3 is 17 amino acids long. Germline loops: CDR1 LGHNA, CDR2 YNFKEQ.